Listed here is a single TCR beta chain. No antigen is known for it. CDR3 length: 17 amino acids. V was pared by 1 base and J by 3 bases, with 9 bases of the junction left unmatched. From germline, CDR1 is SEHNR and CDR2 FQNEAQ (reference sequence). The data belong to a study of shared clonotypes between healthy human individuals. Whole-study findings and limits: Naive subsets usually exceeded memory subsets in estimated richness. Unshared clonotypes carried lower generation probabilities than those common to all four donors.

In the study's own analysis: Because ImmunoSEQ provided only junction sequences with no quality scores, the filtering differed. Assay used: immunoSEQ multiplex PCR; TCRdb lists only in-frame clones, some missing. V and J calls and clone size come straight from that table; D and trimming were deduced from the DNA. The data contain about 690,000 clones, about 90% of them singletons. The clonotype was recovered from a man aged 18 to 29 in good health. Some clones in this sample may be carry-over from other donors' samples. Sequencing input: memory CD8+ T cells from PBMCs. Subset in this sample: CD45RO+ cells pooled with CCR7-negative TemRA cells. The chain employs TRBV7-9 and TRBJ1-1, with 9 bases matching TRBD1. Here the CDR3 DNA reads TGTGCCAGCAGCTTAGAATTTGGGGGACAGGGCGACACTGAAGCTTTCTTT. This codes for CASSLEFGGQGDTEAFF.